This TCR beta chain was captured by sequencing in a study of shared clonotypes between healthy human individuals. Sequencing used immunoSEQ multiplex PCR; TCRdb keeps in-frame clones, though not all of them. This repertoire shows 2 million to 2.5 million clones, 93% found once; its top ten account for about 0.38%. The ends were cut back, 4 bases at V and 1 base at J, with 11 bases in the middle. Germline assignment: CDR1 SGHRS and CDR2 YFSETQ. The CDR3 length is 14 residues. The chain links TRBV5-1 to TRBJ2-5; no clear D. This receptor was taken from a man in his late teens or twenties in good health. Some clones in this sample may be carry-over from other donors' samples. The sequenced sample was naive CD4+ T cells from PBMCs. As for subset: CD45RA+ positively selected. CDR3 bases: TGCGCCAGCAGCCCACTGACATTCCAAGAGACCCAGTACTTC. Encoded protein: CASSPLTFQETQYF.